This T cell receptor (beta chain) was profiled in a study of cytomegalovirus exposure and HLA in healthy donors. The CDR3 has 15 amino acids. Germline V gene lookup returns CDR1 SNHLY and CDR2 FYNNEI. V shed 8 bases, J shed 7 bases, and the junction held 11 bases outside the gene matches. The PCR used 60 Vbeta and 13 Jbeta primers. Sequencing used immunoSEQ multiplex PCR; TCRdb keeps in-frame clones, though not all of them. The repertoire has just over 200,000 clones, 80% to 85% of them found once; the top ten carry around 2.7%. This clone was detected only once. The antigen remains undetermined. Study-level results: It is likely that the observed cluster of highly shared sequence variants was a sequencing artifact. Some V segments could not be told apart, so they were left out, TRBV6-2 and TRBV6-3 among them. An analysis done earlier found most TCR beta V segments productive about 90% or about 30% of the time.

The chain is built from TRBV2 and TRBJ2-1, with 10 bases matching TRBD2. Source material: PBMCs. The clonotype originates from a woman in her forties in good health and CMV-seronegative. The chain's CDR3 is CASWEREGSRNEQFF. In DNA form, the CDR3 reads TGTGCCAGCTGGGAGCGGGAGGGGAGTAGAAATGAGCAGTTCTTC.